This TCR beta chain was obtained from a study of cytomegalovirus exposure and HLA in healthy donors (dated by TCRdb to 2016 to 2017). Broadly, across the study: According to a later analysis, the 100 to 150 validation repertoires were produced on the same platform as the approximately 600 repertoires of the first cohort. The study was designed to test whether signatures of past pathogen exposure could be identified by cataloging public T cell receptors. In addition to the first cohort of approximately 650 subjects, a separate validation cohort of 120 different subjects was used. The study combined high-throughput TCR immunosequencing, statistical association of individual TCRs with disease status, and machine learning to predict cytomegalovirus infection status.

The V end gives up 0 bases and the J end 5 bases, leaving 5 bases in the junction not matched to a gene. The CDR3 holds 16 amino acids from the cysteine to the phenylalanine. Only the CDR3 DNA stays, 48 bases, in frame from base 1. CDR1 and CDR2, looked up from the germline V gene (reference sequence), are LNHDA and SQIVND. What the study reported, not specific to this receptor: The study gave a list of some 150 TCR beta chains associated with cytomegalovirus. In vitro tests confirmed that a few of the cytomegalovirus-associated TCR beta chains recognize cytomegalovirus antigens. A later analysis lacked HLA typing for the validation cohort, so it scored co-occurrence in that cohort across all 130 or so repertoires. Of the cluster scores, roughly 93% were above 0 in a later analysis, which found that TCRs clustered in the first cohort also tended to co-occur in the 120 validation repertoires. It was suggested by the authors that the approach could potentially be generalized to other disease states and immunological phenotypes. The classifier was reported to diagnose cytomegalovirus status with high specificity and sensitivity in both the original and validation cohorts. Most TCR sequences were observed very rarely across donors, whereas some public TCRs were present in many individuals.

The donors were included in the validation cohort of some 120 subjects, a group kept apart from the approximately 690-subject first cohort. To prepare the library, the immunoSEQ multiplex PCR assay was applied. As for how the authors treated the data: A statistical classification framework was built to diagnose cytomegalovirus status from the catalog of TCR beta chain sequences. The immuneACCESS repertoire file appears here via TCRdb, limited to in-frame rearrangements. These files lack a portion of the clones; in checked studies, under half of the deficit traces to unresolved V genes, and the cause of the others is not known. D and trimming were read from the DNA, whereas the V and J calls and clone size are those reported in that table. This sample holds 100,000 to 150,000 clones; roughly 95% were observed only once. 1.5% to 2% of the sample belongs to the ten largest clones. Note on this clone: Its antigen remains unidentified. No much larger clone exists at a distance of one base, and base qualities are not known.

The TCR originated in a man younger than 30 in good health and CMV-seronegative. The receptor chain draws on TRBV19 and TRBJ2-5; TRBD1 lines up with 11 middle nucleotides. Sequencing input: PBMCs. For the CDR3, the sequence is CASSIEGTGGPETQYF. The DNA sequence is TGTGCCAGTAGTATAGAAGGGACAGGGGGGCCCGAGACCCAGTACTTC.